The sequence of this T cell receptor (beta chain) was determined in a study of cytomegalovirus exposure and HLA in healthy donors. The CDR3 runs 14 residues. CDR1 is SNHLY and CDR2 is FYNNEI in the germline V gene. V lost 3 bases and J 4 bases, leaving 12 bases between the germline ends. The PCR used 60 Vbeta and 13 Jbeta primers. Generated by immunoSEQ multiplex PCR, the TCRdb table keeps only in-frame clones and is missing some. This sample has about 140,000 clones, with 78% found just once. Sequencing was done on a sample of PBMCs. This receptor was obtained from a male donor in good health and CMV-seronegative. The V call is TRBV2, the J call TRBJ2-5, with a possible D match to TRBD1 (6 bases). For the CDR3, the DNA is TGTGCCAGCAGTGAGAGGGGCAGGGGAGAGACCCAGTACTTC. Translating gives CASSERGRGETQYF.